Presented here are 21 T cell receptor beta chains from one specimen sequenced in a study of T cells after yellow fever vaccination. TCRdb reprocessed the 5' RACE reads with MiXCR, giving one entry per CDR3 protein. Of around 340,000 distinct CDR3 sequences listed, 8.7% were seen once; the top ten hold roughly 18%. The sample was PBMCs, taken on the day of the first yellow fever vaccination. The receptors come from a man between 18 and 35 years old who received the YFV17D yellow fever vaccine.

J is TRBJ1-6 and V is TRBV4-2; D possibly corresponds to TRBD1 (6 bases). This CDR3 comprises 16 residues. The germline V gene has CDR1 LGHNA and CDR2 YNFKEQ. Trimming took 1 base from V and 6 from J, leaving 13 bases between them. This CDR3 is CASSQALGQLNSPLHF. In nucleotides, the CDR3 is TGTGCCAGCAGCCAAGCCCTTGGACAGCTTAATTCACCCCTCCACTTT.

There are many counts of this clonotype. V is TRBV7-8 and J is TRBJ2-2; 8 bases are a match to TRBD1. V lost 5 bases, J lost 4 bases, and 9 bases stayed unmatched. The CDR3 has 16 residues. Germline V gene data show CDR1 as SGHVS and CDR2 as FQNEAQ. The CDR3 sequence is CASSVGQGQGTGELFF. CDR3 coding DNA: TGTGCCAGCAGCGTAGGACAGGGCCAGGGCACCGGGGAGCTGTTTTTT.

This clonotype was picked up many times. The chain combines TRBV20-1 with TRBJ2-3; 9 nucleotides agree with TRBD2. V shed 6 bases and J 2 bases; nucleotides not matched to a gene: 6. Germline CDR1 reads DFQATT; CDR2 reads SNEGSKA (reference sequence). The CDR3 spans 14 residues. The CDR3: CSARLAGNTDTQYF. CDR3 DNA: TGCAGTGCGCGCCTAGCGGGGAACACAGATACGCAGTATTTT.

This clonotype was seen a handful of times. V and J are TRBV18 and TRBJ2-2; D uncertain. CDR3 length: 15 amino acids. V lost 3 bases to trimming and J lost 2 bases, with 10 bases between them. Per germline, CDR1 KGHSH and CDR2 LQKENI. CDR3 loop: CASSPLGENTGELFF. The CDR3 nucleotides read TGTGCCAGCTCACCGTTGGGCGAAAACACCGGGGAGCTGTTTTTT.

The CDR3 loop is CASEGAPCYEQYV. As DNA, the CDR3 is TGTGCCAGTGAGGGGGCGCCCTGCTACGAGCAGTACGTC. The chain is built from TRBV27 and TRBJ2-7; 7 nucleotides agree with TRBD1. Germline V gene data show CDR1 as MNHEY and CDR2 as SMNVEV (reference sequence). This CDR3 comprises 13 residues. V was clipped by 9 bases and J by 3 bases; unmatched bases: 8.

This clonotype was counted many times. This chain connects TRBV12-3 or TRBV12-4 to TRBJ2-2; D not certain. V lost 5 bases and J lost 5, with 12 bases in between. This CDR3 region has 14 residues. CDR3 nucleotide sequence: TGTGCCAGCAGTCAGGTCCCCGGGACCGGGGAGCTGTTTTTT. It encodes CASSQVPGTGELFF.

This clonotype showed up many times. This chain uses TRBV12-3 or TRBV12-4 with TRBJ2-7; D gene uncertain. Trimming took off 5 bases at V and 5 bases at J, with 16 bases between the two ends. This CDR3 region has 14 residues. The CDR3 protein is CASSPGRSVDEQYF. In nucleotides, the CDR3 is TGTGCCAGCAGTCCAGGACGGAGCGTGGACGAGCAGTACTTC.

This clonotype appeared a few times. V is TRBV29-1 and J is TRBJ1-2; weak D call: TRBD1 (5 bases). The CDR3 consists of 11 residues. Between the trimmed V and J ends, which lost 5 bases and 6 bases, there was a span of 10 bases. Germline V gives CDR1 SQVTM, CDR2 ANQGSEA. The DNA for the CDR3 is TGCAGCGTTTCCAGGGATGATGGCTACACCTTC. Protein product: CSVSRDDGYTF.

Concerning this clonotype: A clone one base away is much larger, so this may be a read error. This chain joins TRBV7-2 and TRBJ2-1; D gene unclear. CDR3 length: 13 residues. With 3 bases removed from V and 7 bases from J, the gap between germline ends came to 10 bases. Germline V gives CDR1 SGHTA, CDR2 FQGNSA. CDR3 nucleotides: TGTGCCAGCAGCTTCGGACCTGGGAATGAGCAGTTCTTC. Protein product: CASSFGPGNEQFF.

Details on this clonotype: The final CDR3 position lacks the conserved phenylalanine or tryptophan, pointing to a likely read error. V and J are TRBV6-1 and TRBJ2-6; the match to TRBD1 covers 7 bases. This CDR3 is 13 amino acids long. Germline values: CDR1 MNHNS, CDR2 SASEGT. Trimming cost V 6 bases and J 9 bases; bases outside gene matches: 5. This CDR3 reads CASRAWTGNVLTY. The CDR3 nucleotides are TGTGCCAGCAGGGCCTGGACAGGCAACGTCCTGACTTAC.

V and J are TRBV5-1 and TRBJ1-1, with 7 nucleotides matching TRBD1. This CDR3 comprises 15 residues. J lost 2 bases, V lost 5 bases, and 9 bases had no gene match. Germline assignment: CDR1 SGHRS and CDR2 YFSETQ. This chain's CDR3 is CASRYGTDLNTEAFF. The CDR3 nucleotides are TGCGCCAGCAGGTATGGGACAGATCTTAACACTGAAGCTTTCTTT.

This chain connects TRBV7-3 to TRBJ2-5, with D possibly TRBD2 on 6 matching bases. The germline gives CDR1 SGHTA, CDR2 FQGTGA. The CDR3 loop spans 13 amino acids. Trimming removed 3 bases at V and 9 bases at J, with 14 bases between. The CDR3, as DNA: TGTGCCAGCAGCTTCGAACTAGCCGACGCCCAGTACTTC. Protein: CASSFELADAQYF.

This clonotype was seen more than once but under ten times. The chain couples TRBV12-3 or TRBV12-4 to TRBJ1-3; D unresolved. This CDR3 is 14 amino acids long. Trimming cost V 5 bases and J 0 bases, with 8 bases left between them. The DNA for the CDR3 is TGTGCCAGCAGTCACCGGAGCTCTGGAAACACCATATATTTT. Translated, it gives CASSHRSSGNTIYF.

This clonotype was seen a handful of times. The chain uses TRBV7-3 and TRBJ2-3; D gene unclear. Trimming stripped 1 base from V and 6 bases from J, with 11 bases between. Germline CDR1 is SGHTA and CDR2 is FQGTGA. This CDR3 has 14 residues. The CDR3 DNA reads TGTGCCAGCAGCTTAAATGTGCCCCCGGATACGCAGTATTTT. This gives the protein CASSLNVPPDTQYF.

Only a few counts were recorded for this clonotype. The chain carries TRBV11-1 and TRBJ1-1, with D tentatively TRBD1 (6 bases). Germline V gene lookup returns CDR1 SGHAT and CDR2 FQDESV (reference sequence). The CDR3 extends over 19 amino acids. The V end lost 4 bases, the J end lost 1 base, and 25 bases lay between the germline ends. CDR3 sequence (DNA): TGTGCCAGCAGCTCCGCGAGGGGGGGCCCCCAACGATGGAACACTGAAGCTTTCTTT. The encoded protein is CASSSARGGPQRWNTEAFF.

This clonotype came up a few times. This sequence joins TRBV25-1 and TRBJ1-1; a possible D gene is TRBD1 (6 bases). Germline V gene sequence: CDR1 MGHDK, CDR2 SYGVNS. CDR3 size: 13 residues. The germline V and J ends were trimmed by 11 bases and 3 bases, with 16 bases remaining between them. CDR3 loop: CAGPGVIDTEAFF. CDR3 coding DNA: TGTGCCGGGCCAGGGGTGATCGACACTGAAGCTTTCTTT. The full variable domain, completed using reference TRBV25-1 and TRBJ1-1, is EADIYQTPRYLVIGTGKKITLECSQTMGHDKMYWYQQDPGMELHLIHYSYGVNSTEKGDLSSESTVSRIRTEHFPLTLESARPSHTSQYLCAGPGVIDTEAFFGQGTRLTVV.

Many counts were recorded for this clonotype. The chain combines TRBV5-1 with TRBJ1-1, with D perhaps matching TRBD1 (6 bases). Germline V gene data show CDR1 as SGHRS and CDR2 as YFSETQ. The germline V and J ends were trimmed by 0 bases and 1 base, with 10 bases remaining between them. The CDR3 runs 15 residues. DNA of the CDR3: TGCGCCAGCAGCTTGGCTGGACAGCCGAACACTGAAGCTTTCTTT. As protein: CASSLAGQPNTEAFF. The variable domain in full, with the rest retrieved from reference TRBV5-1 and TRBJ1-1, is KAGVTQTPRYLIKTRGQQVTLSCSPISGHRSVSWYQQTPGQGLQFLFEYFSETQRNKGNFPGRFSGRQFSNSRSEMNVSTLELGDSALYLCASSLAGQPNTEAFFGQGTRLTVV.

The chain joins TRBV7-9 to TRBJ1-5; maybe TRBD1 (5 bases). V shed 4 bases and J shed 0 bases, with 13 bases lying between them. Per germline, CDR1 SEHNR and CDR2 FQNEAQ (reference sequence). The CDR3 runs 16 residues. The CDR3 coding sequence is TGTGCCAGCAGCTGGGGTGGGGCGGGTAGCAATCAGCCCCAGCATTTT. Its translation: CASSWGGAGSNQPQHF.

This clonotype was recorded a few times. The CDR3 DNA reads as TGTGCCAGCAGCGCCCCAGACAGACTAGCGGGGGGATCAGATACGCAGTATTTT. Translated, it gives CASSAPDRLAGGSDTQYF. J is TRBJ2-3 and V is TRBV11-1; 13 bases align to TRBD2. The CDR3 covers 18 residues. V lost 5 bases and J lost 4; bases outside the gene matches: 12. Germline CDR1 SGHAT, CDR2 FQDESV (reference sequence).

J is TRBJ2-7 and V is TRBV21-1. TRBV21-1 is a pseudogene locus. The CDR3 consists of 14 residues. CDR3 sequence reads: CASSKLERPYEQYF. Written as DNA, the CDR3 is TGTGCCAGCAGCAAACTCGAAAGACCCTACGAGCAGTACTTC.

This clonotype was seen a handful of times. The rearrangement joins TRBV12-5 to TRBJ1-1; a weak D match, TRBD1 (6 bases). The V end lost 6 bases, the J end lost 2 bases, and 13 bases lay between the germline ends. Germline assignment: CDR1 LGHNT and CDR2 FRNRAP. This CDR3 has 14 residues. CDR3 region: CASGDPGENTEAFF. CDR3 sequence (DNA): TGTGCTAGTGGCGACCCAGGGGAAAACACTGAAGCTTTCTTT.